This TCR beta chain comes out of a study of T cell clusters in autoimmune cytopenias. Note on this clonotype: Its target is not known.

TRB amplification used approximately 250 ng of peripheral blood genomic DNA. TRB rearrangements were amplified by touch-down multiplex PCR with mixed TRB-A/B primers. TCRdb re-called the multiplex PCR reads; every CDR3 protein appears as one record, without DNA. In all, the sample yields 5,500 to 8,000 distinct CDR3 sequences. The study's findings and limits: Exclusive TRB clusters were about 3-fold more numerous in healthy donors than in active autoimmune hepatitis.

These same data were also listed under a study on T cell repertoires in aging, cancer and after chemotherapy. That source reports: Donors were grouped into six age bands spanning 30 or younger through 70 or older. Loss of evenness, beyond lost richness, contributed to age-related TCR diversity decline in cancer patients. Rebound thymic output was suggested by rising median generation probability during chemotherapy in each cancer cohort.

The sequencing sample was made of peripheral blood. The source of this sequence is a human donor in good health.

The CDR3 region is CASGLSGYQPQHF. The V call is TRBV6-5, the J call TRBJ1-5. The germline V gene encodes CDR1 MNHEY and CDR2 SVGAGI. The CDR3 loop spans 13 amino acids.